This entry lists 10 T cell receptor beta chains sequenced from one sample in a study of T-cell memory formation after mild COVID-19. TCRdb re-derived calls from the 5' RACE reads in MiXCR, one entry per CDR3 protein. The sample records under 650,000 distinct CDR3 sequences, roughly 18% being singletons. The sequenced sample was PBMCs or a T cell subset sorted from them (not recorded which). The source of these receptors is an adult woman who had mild COVID-19 (a few samples of this study predate the infection). Cell type and time point are not known.

This clonotype was found a few times. The gene calls are TRBV4-1 and TRBJ2-7, with D hard to call. V lost 0 bases and J lost 2, with 14 bases in between. This CDR3 spans 16 amino acids. Germline loops: CDR1 MGHRA, CDR2 YSYEKL. The CDR3, as DNA: TGCGCCAGCAGCCAAGATCCGAGACGCGGTACCTACGAGCAGTACTTC. As protein: CASSQDPRRGTYEQYF.

The J gene is TRBJ2-1, the V gene TRBV24-1, with TRBD2 as a possible D gene (7 bases). The CDR3 totals 16 residues. The V and J ends lost 3 bases and 8 bases respectively, with 19 bases between them. CDR1 KGHDR and CDR2 SFDVKD come from the germline V gene. CDR3 loop: CATSDPRLARGDEQFF. CDR3 DNA: TGTGCCACCAGTGATCCCCGACTAGCAAGGGGGGATGAGCAGTTCTTC.

A few counts support this clonotype. This chain connects TRBV7-9 to TRBJ2-7, with D perhaps being TRBD1 or TRBD2 (5 bases each). V was clipped by 4 bases and J by 0 bases, with 19 bases between them. The CDR3 totals 17 residues. Germline V lookup: CDR1 SEHNR, CDR2 FQNEAQ (reference sequence). CDR3 region: CASSSWGLMRGSYEQYF. CDR3 coding DNA: TGTGCCAGCAGCTCCTGGGGCTTGATGAGGGGCTCCTACGAGCAGTACTTC. Full variable domain (remainder filled in from reference TRBV7-9 and TRBJ2-7): DTGVSQNPRHKITKRGQNVTFRCDPISEHNRLYWYRQTLGQGPEFLTYFQNEAQLEKSRLLSDRFSAERPKGSFSTLEIQRTEQGDSAMYLCASSSWGLMRGSYEQYFGPGTRLTVT.

V is TRBV18 and J is TRBJ2-2; perhaps D is TRBD1 or TRBD2 (5 bases each). CDR1 and CDR2 (germline): KGHSH, LQKENI. This CDR3 has 16 residues. Trimming shortened V by 3 bases and J by 0 bases, and 11 bases separated the two germline ends. This CDR3 reads CASSPVEGPNTGELFF. The CDR3 nucleotides read TGTGCCAGCTCACCTGTTGAGGGACCGAACACCGGGGAGCTGTTTTTT.

The chain recombines TRBV18 with TRBJ2-5; TRBD2 aligns across 12 bases. This CDR3 comprises 15 residues. Trimming removed 6 bases from V and 4 bases from J; junction bases left unmatched: 6. Germline loops: CDR1 KGHSH, CDR2 LQKENI. The CDR3 sequence is CASSLTSGSGETQYF. The CDR3 nucleotides read TGTGCCAGCTCGCTGACTAGCGGGAGCGGAGAGACCCAGTACTTC.

The rearrangement uses TRBV14 and TRBJ1-1; D is uncertain. In germline, CDR1 is SGHDN, CDR2 FVKESK. The CDR3 loop spans 14 amino acids. The V gene lost 1 base and the J gene lost 8 bases, with 14 bases spanning the gap. CDR3 sequence reads: CASSQVSIGSEAFF. CDR3 in DNA: TGTGCCAGCAGCCAAGTATCCATAGGTTCAGAAGCTTTCTTT.

There are many counts of this clonotype. The CDR3 loop reads CASSLGTGFGAFF. The CDR3 coding sequence is TGTGCCAGCAGTTTAGGGACAGGGTTTGGAGCTTTCTTT. The chain combines TRBV12-3 or TRBV12-4 with TRBJ1-1; 8 nucleotides agree with TRBD1. This CDR3 region has 13 residues. V was clipped by 1 base and J by 10 bases; unmatched bases: 5.

The chain employs TRBV7-2 and TRBJ2-3, with D possibly matching TRBD2 (5 bases). This CDR3 spans 14 amino acids. Germline assignment: CDR1 SGHTA and CDR2 FQGNSA. V gave up 6 bases and J gave up 2 bases, with 12 bases separating them. As DNA, the CDR3 is TGTGCCAGCAGTCCCGGGGATCACACAGATACGCAGTATTTT. Its protein product is CASSPGDHTDTQYF.

This rearrangement joins TRBV5-1 to TRBJ2-5; D could derive from TRBD1 or TRBD2 (6 bases each). Germline CDR1 reads SGHRS; CDR2 reads YFSETQ. Trimming removed 2 bases at V and 5 bases at J, with 16 bases between. The CDR3 consists of 15 residues. The CDR3 sequence is CASSFRAGQGETQYF. CDR3 DNA: TGCGCCAGCAGCTTCCGAGCGGGCCAGGGGGAGACCCAGTACTTC.

The gene calls are TRBV7-8 and TRBJ2-7; D is uncertain. Trimming left V 5 bases short and J 2 bases short, with 22 bases between. The CDR3 is made up of 17 amino acids. Germline V gives CDR1 SGHVS, CDR2 FQNEAQ. CDR3 sequence reads: CASSHRASRTPPYEQYF. The CDR3, as DNA: TGTGCCAGCAGCCACCGGGCCAGCCGCACTCCCCCCTACGAGCAGTACTTC. Based on the CDR3 plus reference TRBV7-8 and TRBJ2-7, the full variable domain is GAGVSQSPRYKVAKRGQDVALRCDPISGHVSLFWYQQALGQGPEFLTYFQNEAQLDKSGLPSDRFFAERPEGSVSTLKIQRTQQEDSAVYLCASSHRASRTPPYEQYFGPGTRLTVT.